Each of the 24 T cell receptor beta chains below was sequenced from the same sample in a study of cytomegalovirus exposure and HLA in healthy donors. PCR primers comprised 60 Vbeta and 13 Jbeta primers. The assay was immunoSEQ multiplex PCR, and TCRdb's table has in-frame clones only and misses some. This repertoire includes about 60,000 clones. The source material was PBMCs. These receptors came from a boy between 10 and 17 years old in good health and CMV-seronegative.

The chain joins TRBV7-3 to TRBJ2-3, with D maybe TRBD2 (6 bases). The CDR3 sequence is 14 residues long. From germline, CDR1 is SGHTA and CDR2 FQGTGA. V was shortened by 5 bases and J by 0 bases, with 9 bases between the two germline ends. As DNA, the CDR3 is TGTGCCAGCAGCCCGGGACTTAGCACAGATACGCAGTATTTT. It specifies CASSPGLSTDTQYF. Combining the CDR3 with reference TRBV7-3 and TRBJ2-3 gives the whole variable domain GAGVSQTPSNKVTEKGKYVELRCDPISGHTALYWYRQSLGQGPEFLIYFQGTGAADDSGLPNDRFFAVRPEGSVSTLKIQRTERGDSAVYLCASSPGLSTDTQYFGPGTRLTVL.

This chain connects TRBV25-1 to TRBJ2-7; the D gene is possibly TRBD1 (7 bases). Germline CDR1 reads MGHDK; CDR2 reads SYGVNS. Trimming stripped 4 bases from V and 2 bases from J, with 15 bases between. The CDR3 runs 15 residues. The CDR3 region is CASSGGTVNAYEQYF. The CDR3 DNA reads as TGTGCCAGCAGTGGCGGGACAGTGAATGCCTACGAGCAGTACTTC.

The V and J genes are TRBV30 and TRBJ2-1; 10 bases agree with TRBD2. V was pared by 7 bases and J by 8 bases, with 11 bases of the junction left unmatched. CDR3 length: 14 amino acids. The germline V gene encodes CDR1 GTSNPN and CDR2 SVGIG (reference sequence). CDR3 bases: TGTGCCTTAAGCGGGAGGGCCCAAGGGGATGAGCAGTTCTTC. Amino acid sequence: CALSGRAQGDEQFF.

This chain uses TRBV7-9 with TRBJ2-3; TRBD2 is a possible D gene (5 bases). V was trimmed by 2 bases and J by 4 bases, leaving 10 bases between them. Germline CDR1 and CDR2: SEHNR and FQNEAQ (reference sequence). This CDR3 is built from 14 residues. DNA of the CDR3: TGTGCCAGCAGCTTATCGAGGGCTGCAGATACGCAGTATTTT. It is translated as CASSLSRAADTQYF.

This chain's CDR3 is CASSTNRVGEQYF. For the CDR3, the DNA is TGTGCCAGTAGTACCAACAGGGTTGGGGAGCAGTACTTC. The rearrangement links TRBV19 to TRBJ2-7, with D possibly TRBD1 on 6 matching bases. The CDR3 is made up of 13 amino acids. CDR1 LNHDA and CDR2 SQIVND come from the germline V gene (reference sequence). V lost 4 bases to trimming and J lost 7 bases, with 14 bases between them.

This chain joins TRBV5-1 and TRBJ2-7; 9 bases map to TRBD2. The ends lost 3 bases at V and 5 bases at J; junction bases unmatched: 3. The germline gives CDR1 SGHRS, CDR2 YFSETQ. The CDR3 runs 13 residues. The CDR3 here is CASSWGLANEQYF. CDR3 DNA sequence: TGCGCCAGCAGCTGGGGACTAGCCAACGAGCAGTACTTC. Together with reference TRBV5-1 and TRBJ2-7, the CDR3 gives the full variable domain: KAGVTQTPRYLIKTRGQQVTLSCSPISGHRSVSWYQQTPGQGLQFLFEYFSETQRNKGNFPGRFSGRQFSNSRSEMNVSTLELGDSALYLCASSWGLANEQYFGPGTRLTVT.

This sequence joins TRBV19 and TRBJ2-1, with TRBD2 as a possible D gene (6 bases). V dropped 3 bases and J dropped 9 bases, with 9 bases sitting between them. This CDR3 has 12 residues. CDR1 LNHDA and CDR2 SQIVND come from the germline V gene (reference sequence). The CDR3 coding sequence is TGTGCCAGTAGTATTCTGGGGGGTGAGCAGTTCTTC. Its protein is CASSILGGEQFF.

The chain joins TRBV27 to TRBJ2-7; a possible D gene is TRBD2 (5 bases). Germline V gene sequence: CDR1 MNHEY, CDR2 SMNVEV (reference sequence). This CDR3 is built from 14 residues. Trimming removed 2 bases from V and 2 bases from J, with 10 bases in between. DNA of the CDR3: TGTGCCAGCAGTTTAAAAGGGAGCGCCTACGAGCAGTACTTC. This encodes CASSLKGSAYEQYF.

The gene calls are TRBV7-9 and TRBJ2-7; D unresolved. This CDR3 has 12 residues. Looked up from germline, CDR1 is SEHNR and CDR2 is FQNEAQ (reference sequence). Trimming removed 5 bases from V and 7 bases from J, with 12 bases in between. As DNA, the CDR3 is TGTGCCAGCAGCCGCTCGGGTCAAGAGCAGTACTTC. Translated: CASSRSGQEQYF.

CDR3 region: CASSFYGANVLTF. The CDR3 DNA follows: TGTGCCAGCAGCTTCTATGGGGCCAACGTCCTGACTTTC. This chain links TRBV7-2 with TRBJ2-6, with no clear D. With 3 bases removed from V and 3 bases from J, the gap between germline ends came to 3 bases. The CDR3 has 13 residues. Germline-derived CDR1 and CDR2 are SGHTA and FQGNSA. The variable domain in full, with the rest retrieved from reference TRBV7-2 and TRBJ2-6, is GAGVSQSPSNKVTEKGKDVELRCDPISGHTALYWYRQSLGQGLEFLIYFQGNSAPDKSGLPSDRFSAERTGGSVSTLTIQRTQQEDSAVYLCASSFYGANVLTFGAGSRLTVL.

Comment on this clone: The sample carries other DNA sequences with the same CDR3. CDR3 in amino acids: CASSIQGNYGYTF. CDR3 nucleotide sequence: TGTGCCAGCAGTATTCAGGGGAACTATGGCTACACCTTC. The chain carries TRBV27 and TRBJ1-2, with D possibly TRBD1 on 6 matching bases. The CDR3 extends over 13 amino acids. V was pared by 5 bases and J by 2 bases, with 9 bases between. CDR1 and CDR2 from the germline V gene are MNHEY and SMNVEV (reference sequence).

The J gene is TRBJ1-1, the V gene TRBV7-9; TRBD1 aligns across 8 bases. The germline V gene encodes CDR1 SEHNR and CDR2 FQNEAQ (reference sequence). The CDR3 spans 16 residues. J was trimmed by 1 base and V by 5 bases; bases with no gene match: 9. In DNA, the CDR3 is TGTGCCAGCAGCCTGACAGGGGCACCTTCGAACACTGAAGCTTTCTTT. This translates into CASSLTGAPSNTEAFF. Based on the CDR3 plus reference TRBV7-9 and TRBJ1-1, the full variable domain is DTGVSQNPRHKITKRGQNVTFRCDPISEHNRLYWYRQTLGQGPEFLTYFQNEAQLEKSRLLSDRFSAERPKGSFSTLEIQRTEQGDSAMYLCASSLTGAPSNTEAFFGQGTRLTVV.

V and J are TRBV19 and TRBJ1-5, with a tentative D call TRBD1 (5 bases). Trimming stripped 7 bases from V and 0 bases from J, with 16 bases between. The germline CDR1 and CDR2 sequences are LNHDA and SQIVND (reference sequence). This CDR3 contains 16 residues. The CDR3 protein is CASKGRGRNSNQPQHF. The CDR3 region has the DNA TGTGCCAGTAAAGGTCGGGGGAGAAATAGCAATCAGCCCCAGCATTTT.

The chain carries TRBV27 and TRBJ2-1, with TRBD1 matching over 7 bases. The trim removed 5 bases at V and 5 bases at J, leaving 12 bases unmatched. Looked up from germline, CDR1 is MNHEY and CDR2 is SMNVEV (reference sequence). The CDR3 covers 16 residues. The CDR3 DNA follows: TGTGCCAGCAGTCGAAGGGGGACAGAGGGGAACAATGAGCAGTTCTTC. This gives the protein CASSRRGTEGNNEQFF.

This sequence joins TRBV18 and TRBJ2-3, with 8 positions matching TRBD2. The CDR3 extends over 17 amino acids. In germline, CDR1 is KGHSH, CDR2 LQKENI. V was clipped by 1 base and J by 2 bases; unmatched bases: 8. In DNA form, the CDR3 reads TGTGCCAGCTCACCACTGAGGTTTAGCGGGAACACAGATACGCAGTATTTT. Translating gives CASSPLRFSGNTDTQYF.

This sequence joins TRBV7-9 and TRBJ1-1; D might be TRBD1 (5 bases). CDR3 size: 15 residues. V was clipped by 3 bases and J by 11 bases, with 22 bases between them. CDR1 is SEHNR and CDR2 is FQNEAQ in the germline V gene (reference sequence). CDR3 nucleotides: TGTGCCAGCAGCTTTCGGGGGGATCCTTCGGGAGGGGCTTTCTTT. Its protein is CASSFRGDPSGGAFF.

The chain uses TRBV9 and TRBJ2-5, with D unclear. The ends were cut back, 4 bases at V and 4 bases at J, with 14 bases in the middle. CDR1 and CDR2 (germline): SGDLS, YYNGEE. The CDR3 runs to 14 residues. The CDR3 region has the DNA TGTGCCAGCAGCCTCTCTGGTGGGCGAGAGACCCAGTACTTC. It codes for CASSLSGGRETQYF.

The chain has TRBV5-8 and TRBJ1-5, with TRBD1 as a possible D gene (6 bases). This CDR3 region has 15 residues. Trimming removed 4 bases at V and 5 bases at J, with 16 bases between. The germline V gene has CDR1 SGHTS and CDR2 YDEGEE. The CDR3: CASSPRTAGDQPQHF. The CDR3 coding sequence is TGTGCCAGCAGCCCCAGGACAGCTGGCGATCAGCCCCAGCATTTT.

The chain couples TRBV5-1 to TRBJ2-2, with TRBD2 identical over 8 bases. V dropped 4 bases and J dropped 0; count of bases not matched to a gene: 8. In germline, CDR1 is SGHRS, CDR2 YFSETQ. The CDR3 runs to 17 residues. In DNA form, the CDR3 reads TGCGCCAGCAGCCGTAAACTAGCGGAAACGAACACCGGGGAGCTGTTTTTT. This translates into CASSRKLAETNTGELFF. Using reference TRBV5-1 and TRBJ2-2 for the parts outside the CDR3, the full variable domain is KAGVTQTPRYLIKTRGQQVTLSCSPISGHRSVSWYQQTPGQGLQFLFEYFSETQRNKGNFPGRFSGRQFSNSRSEMNVSTLELGDSALYLCASSRKLAETNTGELFFGEGSRLTVL.

The genes are TRBV4-1 and TRBJ1-1, with D uncertain. CDR1 is MGHRA, CDR2 YSYEKL, per germline. The CDR3 totals 13 residues. The V end lost 4 bases, the J end lost 6 bases, and 12 bases lay between the germline ends. This chain's CDR3 is CASSLQVTSEAFF. CDR3 coding DNA: TGCGCCAGCAGCCTCCAGGTGACGTCTGAAGCTTTCTTT.

V is TRBV27 and J is TRBJ2-7; D gene uncertain. This CDR3 is 15 amino acids long. Trimming removed 3 bases from V and 2 bases from J, with 14 bases in between. Germline V gives CDR1 MNHEY, CDR2 SMNVEV (reference sequence). The CDR3 region has the DNA TGTGCCAGCAGTTTCGCCCCCGCAGGCCCCTACGAGCAGTACTTC. The encoded protein is CASSFAPAGPYEQYF.

The chain links TRBV6-1 to TRBJ2-5; D remains ambiguous. With 2 bases removed from V and 0 bases from J, the gap between germline ends came to 10 bases. CDR1 and CDR2 (germline): MNHNS, SASEGT. The CDR3 spans 15 residues. The CDR3 sequence: CASSETATYQETQYF. CDR3 nucleotide sequence: TGTGCCAGCAGTGAAACAGCTACGTACCAAGAGACCCAGTACTTC.

The V and J genes are TRBV28 and TRBJ1-2, with 10 bases lining up with TRBD1. The germline V gene has CDR1 MDHEN and CDR2 SYDVKM. V lost 7 bases, J lost 7 bases, and 12 bases stayed unmatched. The CDR3 has 15 residues. The CDR3 protein is CASTFAGTGDVGYTF. The CDR3 coding sequence is TGTGCCAGCACATTCGCAGGGACAGGGGATGTTGGCTACACCTTC.

The rearrangement joins TRBV5-4 to TRBJ1-6, with D possibly matching TRBD1 (5 bases). This CDR3 region has 14 residues. The germline V gene encodes CDR1 SGHNT and CDR2 YYREEE (reference sequence). Trimming pared 7 bases from V and 8 bases from J, leaving 16 bases between. CDR3 DNA sequence: TGTGCCAGCGGGGCCAGAGTCGGCGATTCACCCCTCCACTTT. Its translation is CASGARVGDSPLHF.